This T cell receptor (beta chain) was documented in a study of T cell responses to AZD1222 COVID-19 vaccine. Study information: Analysis merged second doses at about 4 or about 12 weeks. General study results and limits: Donor demographics were predominantly white British with a female majority; clonal diversity may be underestimated.

The germline V gene encodes CDR1 KGHSH and CDR2 LQKENI. The CDR3 runs 16 residues. Trimming took off 1 base at V and 6 bases at J, with 18 bases between the two ends. Note on this clone: Its specificity is unknown.

TCRdb's table, derived via immunoSEQ multiplex PCR, lists solely in-frame clones and lacks some. Among about 120,000 clones, around 87% were seen once, and the ten largest hold approximately 3.5%. The source is an adult in good health. The rearrangement joins TRBV18 to TRBJ1-2; D perhaps matches TRBD1 (6 bases). The sequences come from peripheral blood, collected on day 0 of AZD1222 vaccination. In DNA, the CDR3 is TGTGCCAGCTCACCACAATCCGCTCATAGGACAGATGGCTACACCTTC. Translated, it gives CASSPQSAHRTDGYTF.